These 29 T cell receptor beta chains originate from one sample sequenced in a study of cytomegalovirus exposure and HLA in healthy donors. The PCR ran on 60 Vbeta and 13 Jbeta primers. Sequencing used immunoSEQ multiplex PCR; TCRdb keeps in-frame clones, though not all of them. Seen here are around 140,000 clones, 78% observed once, and the top ten hold 2% to 2.5%. Material: PBMCs. Receptors originate from a woman under 30 in good health and CMV-seropositive.

The rearrangement joins TRBV28 to TRBJ2-2; TRBD2 matches at 7 bases. Germline V lookup: CDR1 MDHEN, CDR2 SYDVKM. The CDR3 runs to 16 residues. The J segment lost 2 bases and the V segment lost 3 bases, leaving 6 bases of the junction unmatched. The CDR3 loop is CASSLRRGSNTGELFF. DNA of the CDR3: TGTGCCAGCAGTTTGAGGCGGGGGTCAAACACCGGGGAGCTGTTTTTT.

This sequence joins TRBV7-9 and TRBJ1-1; no clear D gene. V lost 6 bases and J lost 3, with 5 bases in between. CDR1 is SEHNR, CDR2 FQNEAQ, per germline (reference sequence). The CDR3 has 11 amino acids. CDR3 loop: CASSSDTEAFF. The CDR3 nucleotides are TGTGCCAGCAGTTCGGACACTGAAGCTTTCTTT. The full variable domain, with the rest looked up from reference TRBV7-9 and TRBJ1-1, is DTGVSQNPRHKITKRGQNVTFRCDPISEHNRLYWYRQTLGQGPEFLTYFQNEAQLEKSRLLSDRFSAERPKGSFSTLEIQRTEQGDSAMYLCASSSDTEAFFGQGTRLTVV.

The CDR3 sequence: CASSGYSSSTDTQYF. Written as DNA, the CDR3 is TGTGCCAGCAGTGGGTACAGTTCTAGCACAGATACGCAGTATTTT. This chain connects TRBV6-1 to TRBJ2-3; no firm D call. V shed 4 bases and J shed 0 bases, with 11 bases lying between them. This CDR3 spans 15 amino acids. CDR1 is MNHNS and CDR2 is SASEGT in the germline V gene.

The chain has TRBV7-9 and TRBJ1-1; unclear D gene. V shed 1 base and J shed 1 base, with 7 bases lying between them. Germline lookup yields CDR1 SEHNR and CDR2 FQNEAQ (reference sequence). The CDR3 runs to 14 residues. CDR3 in DNA: TGTGCCAGCAGCTTAGGTCCGGGGAACACTGAAGCTTTCTTT. It specifies CASSLGPGNTEAFF.

Only one count was recorded for this clone. The chain is built from TRBV19 and TRBJ2-5; 7 bases align to TRBD1. Germline values: CDR1 LNHDA, CDR2 SQIVND (reference sequence). There are 15 residues in the CDR3. J gave up 1 base and V 4 bases, and 6 bases lay outside the gene matches. The CDR3 sequence: CASSKGAPPQETQYF. The CDR3 DNA sequence: TGTGCCAGTAGTAAGGGGGCGCCCCCCCAAGAGACCCAGTACTTC.

The V gene is TRBV18, the J gene TRBJ1-1; maybe TRBD1 (6 bases). The germline V and J ends were trimmed by 3 bases and 7 bases, with 12 bases remaining between them. Looked up from germline, CDR1 is KGHSH and CDR2 is LQKENI. There are 13 residues in the CDR3. The CDR3 region is CASSPLQGFEAFF. CDR3 DNA: TGTGCCAGCTCACCCCTACAGGGTTTTGAAGCTTTCTTT.

CDR3 loop: CASSWLGQDGTDTQYF. CDR3 bases: TGTGCCAGCAGTTGGTTGGGACAGGATGGTACAGATACGCAGTATTTT. The chain carries TRBV6-4 and TRBJ2-3, with 8 bases identical to TRBD1. Germline-derived CDR1 and CDR2 are MRHNA and SNTAGT. The CDR3 consists of 16 residues. Losses at the gene ends were 5 bases for V and 3 bases for J; bases not matched to a gene: 10.

The J gene is TRBJ2-1, the V gene TRBV7-2; TRBD1 aligns across 8 bases. The CDR3 contains 16 residues. The junction had 5 bases not matched to a gene; V was cut back by 3 bases and J by 1 base. Germline CDR1 SGHTA, CDR2 FQGNSA. The CDR3 protein is CASSFQGAGSYNEQFF. The CDR3 nucleotides read TGTGCCAGCAGCTTCCAGGGGGCGGGATCCTACAATGAGCAGTTCTTC.

There are a few counts of this clone. The CDR3 sequence: CASSWNRGKQFF. The DNA of the CDR3 is TGTGCCAGCAGCTGGAACAGGGGTAAGCAGTTCTTC. This chain connects TRBV5-6 to TRBJ2-1, with 7 bases aligning to TRBD1. The CDR3 is 12 amino acids. The junction had 5 bases not matched to a gene; V was cut back by 3 bases and J by 11 bases. Germline V gene lookup returns CDR1 SGHDT and CDR2 YYEEEE.

The chain employs TRBV5-6 and TRBJ1-5, with 8 bases matching TRBD1. The V segment lost 4 bases and the J segment 1 base; nucleotides outside the gene matches: 4. CDR1 is SGHDT and CDR2 is YYEEEE in the germline V gene. The CDR3 contains 15 residues. CDR3 in amino acids: CASSLQGASNQPQHF. The CDR3 nucleotides read TGTGCCAGCAGCCTCCAGGGGGCGAGCAATCAGCCCCAGCATTTT.

The chain joins TRBV10-1 to TRBJ2-5, with TRBD2 identical over 10 bases. J lost 1 base, V lost 8 bases, and 7 bases had no gene match. Germline CDR1 reads WNHNN; CDR2 reads SYGVQD (reference sequence). The CDR3 totals 15 residues. Here the CDR3 DNA reads TGCGCCAGCTGTCGACTAGCGGGTTTCCAAGAGACCCAGTACTTC. Its protein product is CASCRLAGFQETQYF.

The chain recombines TRBV4-1 with TRBJ1-1; tentative D call: TRBD1 (5 bases). Germline lookup yields CDR1 MGHRA and CDR2 YSYEKL. Trimming pared 0 bases from V and 6 bases from J, leaving 11 bases between. This CDR3 comprises 14 residues. In DNA form, the CDR3 reads TGCGCCAGCAGCCAAGATGATAGGGACTCTGAAGCTTTCTTT. The encoded protein is CASSQDDRDSEAFF.

V usage is TRBV29-1 and J usage is TRBJ2-3, with a weak D call TRBD1 (5 bases). CDR1 is SQVTM and CDR2 is ANQGSEA in the germline V gene. The CDR3 length is 14 residues. The CDR3 loop reads CSARVGVGTDTQYF. The CDR3 coding sequence is TGCAGTGCCCGTGTAGGGGTCGGCACAGATACGCAGTATTTT.

The rearrangement uses TRBV18 and TRBJ2-5, with D tentatively TRBD1 (5 bases). Trimming stripped 8 bases from V and 0 bases from J, with 10 bases between. The CDR3 sequence is 13 residues long. CDR1 is KGHSH and CDR2 is LQKENI in the germline V gene. The CDR3 DNA follows: TGTGCCAGCCTCCAGGGAAACCAAGAGACCCAGTACTTC. It yields the protein CASLQGNQETQYF.

This clone has a single count. This sequence joins TRBV2 and TRBJ1-1; 7 bases agree with TRBD1. The CDR3 is 14 residues long. The germline CDR1 and CDR2 sequences are SNHLY and FYNNEI. V gave up 6 bases and J gave up 4 bases; unmatched junction bases: 8. The CDR3, as DNA: TGTGCCAGCAGCCCAGGGAGACAGGGCACTGAAGCTTTCTTT. Residues: CASSPGRQGTEAFF.

This chain links TRBV2 with TRBJ2-7, with TRBD2 identical over 8 bases. Germline-derived CDR1 and CDR2 are SNHLY and FYNNEI. CDR3 length: 15 residues. V lost 3 bases to trimming and J lost 2 bases; unmatched junction nucleotides: 6. The CDR3 sequence: CASSEGRGAAYEQYF. CDR3 nucleotide sequence: TGTGCCAGCAGTGAGGGGCGGGGGGCGGCCTACGAGCAGTACTTC.

This chain connects TRBV7-9 to TRBJ2-7; TRBD1 matches 10 bases. CDR1 is SEHNR, CDR2 FQNEAQ, per germline (reference sequence). This CDR3 is built from 15 residues. The junction had 9 bases not matched to a gene; V was cut back by 7 bases and J by 3 bases. The CDR3 DNA reads as TGTGCCAGCATCCCTAGACAGGGGGCTTTCTACGAGCAGTACTTC. It translates to CASIPRQGAFYEQYF. The variable domain in full, with the rest retrieved from reference TRBV7-9 and TRBJ2-7, is DTGVSQNPRHKITKRGQNVTFRCDPISEHNRLYWYRQTLGQGPEFLTYFQNEAQLEKSRLLSDRFSAERPKGSFSTLEIQRTEQGDSAMYLCASIPRQGAFYEQYFGPGTRLTVT.

The rearrangement uses TRBV19 and TRBJ1-4, with TRBD1 matching over 10 bases. Trimming cost V 3 bases and J 4 bases; bases outside gene matches: 5. The length of the CDR3 is 16 residues. Germline CDR1 and CDR2: LNHDA and SQIVND (reference sequence). CDR3 sequence (DNA): TGTGCCAGTAGTATGGGACAGGGGCTCCTTAATGAAAAACTGTTTTTT. This codes for CASSMGQGLLNEKLFF.

This chain uses TRBV9 with TRBJ2-1; 16 bases are shared with TRBD2. This CDR3 is 18 amino acids long. The germline gives CDR1 SGDLS, CDR2 YYNGEE. The V and J ends lost 4 bases and 6 bases, in that order; junction bases with no gene match: 10. The CDR3 region is CASSPTPGLAGGPNEQFF. CDR3 in DNA: TGTGCCAGCAGCCCGACTCCGGGACTAGCGGGGGGGCCCAATGAGCAGTTCTTC.

This chain links TRBV18 with TRBJ1-1; D call uncertain. The ends were cut back, 2 bases at V and 5 bases at J, with 6 bases in the middle. CDR3 size: 12 residues. Germline CDR1 KGHSH, CDR2 LQKENI. The CDR3 reads CASSPMSTEAFF. CDR3 in DNA: TGTGCCAGCTCACCAATGAGTACTGAAGCTTTCTTT.

The V and J genes are TRBV7-9 and TRBJ1-5; TRBD1 might be the D (5 bases). The V and J ends lost 3 bases and 6 bases respectively, with 12 bases between them. The CDR3 runs to 14 residues. Germline loops: CDR1 SEHNR, CDR2 FQNEAQ (reference sequence). The CDR3: CASSLGREGQPQHF. The CDR3 bases are TGTGCCAGCAGCTTGGGCAGGGAGGGTCAGCCCCAGCATTTT. Drawing the rest from reference TRBV7-9 and TRBJ1-5, the complete variable domain is DTGVSQNPRHKITKRGQNVTFRCDPISEHNRLYWYRQTLGQGPEFLTYFQNEAQLEKSRLLSDRFSAERPKGSFSTLEIQRTEQGDSAMYLCASSLGREGQPQHFGDGTRLSIL.

The J gene is TRBJ1-1, the V gene TRBV29-1; the match to TRBD1 covers 8 bases. J was trimmed by 1 base and V by 4 bases; bases with no gene match: 5. Germline V gene lookup returns CDR1 SQVTM and CDR2 ANQGSEA. This CDR3 has 14 amino acids. CDR3 coding DNA: TGCAGCGTTGGGCTCGGGACAGGGAACACTGAAGCTTTCTTT. It yields the protein CSVGLGTGNTEAFF. Drawing the rest from reference TRBV29-1 and TRBJ1-1, the complete variable domain is SAVISQKPSRDICQRGTSLTIQCQVDSQVTMMFWYRQQPGQSLTLIATANQGSEATYESGFVIDKFPISRPNLTFSTLTVSNMSPEDSSIYLCSVGLGTGNTEAFFGQGTRLTVV.

As for this clone: An end of the junction does not agree with germline; a read error may underlie this. This sequence joins TRBV19 and TRBJ2-3; 8 bases are shared with TRBD2. The CDR3 spans 14 residues. Germline CDR1 and CDR2: LNHDA and SQIVND (reference sequence). CDR3 residues: CASSIAGSTDTQYF. In nucleotides, the CDR3 is TGTGCCAGTAGCATAGCGGGGAGCACAGATACGCAGTATTTT.

The chain is built from TRBV18 and TRBJ1-5; 7 bases map to TRBD1. Germline values: CDR1 KGHSH, CDR2 LQKENI. V lost 2 bases to trimming and J lost 5 bases; unmatched junction nucleotides: 0. This CDR3 contains 13 residues. The CDR3 here is CASSPTGDQPQHF. The CDR3 coding sequence is TGTGCCAGCTCACCAACAGGGGATCAGCCCCAGCATTTT.

The chain employs TRBV2 and TRBJ2-1; TRBD2 aligns across 9 bases. CDR3 length equals 15 residues. With 6 bases clipped from V and 9 bases from J, the junction kept 12 bases outside the gene matches. Germline V lookup: CDR1 SNHLY, CDR2 FYNNEI. The CDR3, as DNA: TGTGCCAGCAGCGAAAGCGGGGGGTTAAAGGGTGAGCAGTTCTTC. As protein: CASSESGGLKGEQFF.

The chain employs TRBV10-1 and TRBJ2-2, with D possibly being TRBD1 (5 bases). Germline values: CDR1 WNHNN, CDR2 SYGVQD (reference sequence). The CDR3 has 14 amino acids. Trimming removed 0 bases at V and 13 bases at J, with 15 bases between. The DNA for the CDR3 is TGCGCCAGCAGTGAGTCGGGGCAGCCAAAGGGGCTGTTTTTT. Protein: CASSESGQPKGLFF.

The chain joins TRBV29-1 to TRBJ1-1; TRBD1 might be the D (5 bases). The CDR3 is made up of 14 amino acids. The V and J ends lost 3 bases and 4 bases respectively, with 15 bases between them. The germline V gene encodes CDR1 SQVTM and CDR2 ANQGSEA. The CDR3 is CSVDTGGRGTEAFF. CDR3 in DNA: TGCAGCGTTGATACGGGGGGGAGAGGCACTGAAGCTTTCTTT.

The CDR3 coding sequence is TGTGCCAGTCCACCCACTAGCGGGAAGGAGCACAATGAGCAGTTCTTC. Translation gives CASPPTSGKEHNEQFF. The chain joins TRBV28 to TRBJ2-1; TRBD2 matches at 10 bases. The CDR3 spans 16 residues. Per the germline V gene, CDR1 is MDHEN and CDR2 is SYDVKM. V lost 9 bases, J lost 5 bases, and 13 bases stayed unmatched.

The chain recombines TRBV4-1 with TRBJ1-4; a weak D match, TRBD1 (5 bases). Germline-derived CDR1 and CDR2 are MGHRA and YSYEKL. Trimming took 4 bases from V and 0 from J, leaving 15 bases between them. The CDR3 totals 17 residues. The CDR3 DNA is TGCGCCAGCAGCCGCACCATCAGGGATGCAACTAATGAAAAACTGTTTTTT. Amino acids: CASSRTIRDATNEKLFF.